This TCR beta chain was sequenced during a study of memory CD8 T cells in hepatitis C reinfection. The wider study: A positive HCV RNA test after two negatives ≥60 days apart defined reinfection. Pre-reinfection sampling occurred 55 to 20 weeks ahead of detected reinfection.

Described time point: pre-reinfection, 55 to 20 weeks before reinfection detection. No in vitro expansion preceded TCR sequencing of the sorted cells. Donors were people who inject drugs in the Montreal HEPCO cohort. Repertoires were generated with immunoSEQ multiplex PCR, while TCRdb's copy carries only in-frame clones and drops some. The data show just over 50,000 clones, with about nine tenths seen just once and about 1% held by the top ten. Germline values: CDR1 MNHEY, CDR2 SMNVEV (reference sequence). With 2 bases removed from V and 4 bases from J, the gap between germline ends came to 14 bases. The CDR3 runs 15 residues. This clone was recorded only once.

The V gene is TRBV27, the J gene TRBJ1-2; D is perhaps TRBD1 (6 bases). The clonotype was recovered from a man between 18 and 29 years old with hepatitis C virus infection. Material for sequencing was naive CD8+ T cells sorted from blood. The DNA for the CDR3 is TGTGCCAGCAGTTTAAGAGGTGGGGGCGCCTATGGCTACACCTTC. Its translation: CASSLRGGGAYGYTF.